The T cell receptor (beta chain) under discussion was sequenced for a study of CD8 T cells in ankylosing spondylitis. The sample holds many counts of this clonotype. TCRdb reprocessed the 5' RACE reads via MiXCR and lists one record per CDR3 protein. This table has 120,000 or so distinct CDR3 sequences, approximately 14% appearing once. V was pared by 7 bases and J by 3 bases, with 13 bases between. Germline V CDR1 and CDR2: MNHEY, SVGEGT. This CDR3 is 13 amino acids long. This clonotype originated in a female donor with ankylosing spondylitis or in good health (not recorded which). The sequenced sample was blood, either unsorted or a sorted T cell fraction (not recorded which). The genes are TRBV6-2 or TRBV6-3 and TRBJ2-7, with D perhaps TRBD2 (5 bases). The CDR3 region has the DNA TGTGCCAGCACCCGGGGAGTCTTCTACGAGCAGTACTTC. Encoded protein: CASTRGVFYEQYF.